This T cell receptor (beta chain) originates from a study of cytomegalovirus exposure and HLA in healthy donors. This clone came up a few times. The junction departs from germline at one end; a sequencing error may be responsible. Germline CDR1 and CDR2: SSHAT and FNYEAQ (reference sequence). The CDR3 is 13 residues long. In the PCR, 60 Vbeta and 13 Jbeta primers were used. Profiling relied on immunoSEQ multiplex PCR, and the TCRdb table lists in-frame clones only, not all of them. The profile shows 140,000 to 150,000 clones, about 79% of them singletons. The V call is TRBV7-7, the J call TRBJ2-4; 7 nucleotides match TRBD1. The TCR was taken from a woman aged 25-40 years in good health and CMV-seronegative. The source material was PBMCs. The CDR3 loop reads CASSPDRVGIQYF. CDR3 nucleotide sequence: TGTGCTAGCAGCCCTGACAGGGTTGGAATTCAGTACTTC.